This record covers a single T cell receptor beta chain. What it recognizes is unknown. With baseline, cycle 4 day 1, and cycle 7 day 1 as timepoints, blood was sampled. This sample is part of a study of OX40 agonist ivuxolimab in advanced cancers. Looking at the study overall: Dose-escalation patients suffered from hepatocellular carcinoma, melanoma, renal cell or head and neck cancer. Of mixed ages from 23 to 79 and averaging about 65 years, the group was over 80% male. Overall study results and limits: In the 0.1 to 3.0 mg/kg range, CD4+ and CD8+ blood T cells had expanded clonally by week 6.

V was cut by 3 bases and J by 5 bases, with 10 bases left in between. This CDR3 has 14 residues. Per germline, CDR1 MGHRA and CDR2 YSYEKL. Assay used: immunoSEQ multiplex PCR; TCRdb lists only in-frame clones, some missing. The sample records 50,000 to 60,000 clones, about 80% being singletons. The receptor was derived from an adult with an advanced solid tumor such as melanoma, head and neck, liver or kidney cancer. Sequencing was performed on CD4+ or CD8+ T cells sorted from blood, taken in a trial of the OX40 agonist ivuxolimab. The chain joins TRBV4-1 to TRBJ1-4, with TRBD1 as a possible D gene (5 bases). This CDR3 is CASSHRVKNEKLFF. DNA of the CDR3: TGCGCCAGCAGCCACAGGGTGAAGAATGAAAAACTGTTTTTT.